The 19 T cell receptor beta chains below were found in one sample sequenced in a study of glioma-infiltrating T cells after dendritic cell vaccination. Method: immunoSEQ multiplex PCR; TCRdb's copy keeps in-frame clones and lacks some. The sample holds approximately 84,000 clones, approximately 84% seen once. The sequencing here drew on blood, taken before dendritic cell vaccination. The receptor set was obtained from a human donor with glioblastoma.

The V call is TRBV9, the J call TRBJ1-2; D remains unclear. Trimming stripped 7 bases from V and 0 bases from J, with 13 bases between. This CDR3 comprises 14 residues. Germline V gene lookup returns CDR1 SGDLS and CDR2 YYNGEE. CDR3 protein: CASSRVTSNYGYTF. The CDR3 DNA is TGTGCCAGCTCTAGAGTAACCTCTAACTATGGCTACACCTTC.

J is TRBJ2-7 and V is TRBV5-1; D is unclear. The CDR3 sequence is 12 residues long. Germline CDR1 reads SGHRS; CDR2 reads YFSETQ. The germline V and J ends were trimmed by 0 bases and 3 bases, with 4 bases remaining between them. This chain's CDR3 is CASSLERYEQYF. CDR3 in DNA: TGCGCCAGCAGCTTGGAGCGCTACGAGCAGTACTTC.

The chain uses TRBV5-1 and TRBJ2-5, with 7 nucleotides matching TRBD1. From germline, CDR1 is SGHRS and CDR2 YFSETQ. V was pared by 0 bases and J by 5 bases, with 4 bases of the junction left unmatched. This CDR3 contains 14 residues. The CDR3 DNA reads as TGCGCCAGCAGCTTGGGACAGGGATCGGAGACCCAGTACTTC. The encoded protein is CASSLGQGSETQYF.

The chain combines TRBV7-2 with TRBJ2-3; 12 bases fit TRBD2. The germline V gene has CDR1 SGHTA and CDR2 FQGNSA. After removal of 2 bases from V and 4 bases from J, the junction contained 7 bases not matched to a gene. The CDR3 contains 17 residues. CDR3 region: CASSLNPASGGADTQYF. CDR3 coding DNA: TGTGCCAGCAGCTTAAACCCAGCTAGCGGGGGGGCAGATACGCAGTATTTT.

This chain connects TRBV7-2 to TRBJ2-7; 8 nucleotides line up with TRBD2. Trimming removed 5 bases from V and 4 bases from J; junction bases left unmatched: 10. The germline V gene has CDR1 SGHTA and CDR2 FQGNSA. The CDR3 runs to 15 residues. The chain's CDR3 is CASSPRLSSGYEQYF. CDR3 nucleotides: TGTGCCAGCAGCCCCCGGCTCTCTAGCGGGTACGAGCAGTACTTC.

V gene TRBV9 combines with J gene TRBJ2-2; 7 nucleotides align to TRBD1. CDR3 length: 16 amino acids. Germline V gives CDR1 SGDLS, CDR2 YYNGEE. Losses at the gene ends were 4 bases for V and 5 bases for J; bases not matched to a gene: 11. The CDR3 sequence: CASSLQTGFETGELFF. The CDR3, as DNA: TGTGCCAGCAGCTTACAGACAGGGTTTGAGACCGGGGAGCTGTTTTTT.

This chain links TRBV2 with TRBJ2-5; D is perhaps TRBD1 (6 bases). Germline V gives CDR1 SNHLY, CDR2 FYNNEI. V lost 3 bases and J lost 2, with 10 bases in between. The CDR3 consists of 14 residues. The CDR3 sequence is CASSEGQGQETQYF. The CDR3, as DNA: TGTGCCAGCAGTGAGGGGCAGGGGCAAGAGACCCAGTACTTC.

CDR3 DNA: TGTGCCAGCGGGGGGGGGCCGGGACATCCGACCTACGAGCAGTACTTC. Translated, it gives CASGGGPGHPTYEQYF. The chain is built from TRBV6-6 and TRBJ2-7, with a possible D match to TRBD2 (7 bases). The germline V gene encodes CDR1 MNHNY and CDR2 SVGAGI (reference sequence). V was trimmed by 8 bases and J by 2 bases, leaving 22 bases between them. This CDR3 has 16 residues.

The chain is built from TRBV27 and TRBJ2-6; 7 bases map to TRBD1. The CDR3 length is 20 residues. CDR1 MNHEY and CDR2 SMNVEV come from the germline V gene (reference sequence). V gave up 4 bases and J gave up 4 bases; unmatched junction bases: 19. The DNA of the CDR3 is TGTGCCAGCAGTTCCACCCTACCTAGCCGACAGGGAGCCGGGGCCAACGTCCTGACTTTC. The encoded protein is CASSSTLPSRQGAGANVLTF.

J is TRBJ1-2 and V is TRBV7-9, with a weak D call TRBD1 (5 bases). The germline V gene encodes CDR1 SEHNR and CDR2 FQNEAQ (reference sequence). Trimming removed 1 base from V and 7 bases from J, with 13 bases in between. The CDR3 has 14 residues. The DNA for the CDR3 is TGTGCCAGCAGCTTAGGGGGGGAAACTGGTGGCTACACCTTC. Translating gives CASSLGGETGGYTF.

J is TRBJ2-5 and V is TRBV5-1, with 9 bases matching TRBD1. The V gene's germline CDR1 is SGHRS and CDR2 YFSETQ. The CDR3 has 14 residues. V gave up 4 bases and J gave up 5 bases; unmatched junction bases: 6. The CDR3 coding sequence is TGCGCCAGCAGCGTGGGACAGGGCCAGGAGACCCAGTACTTC. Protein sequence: CASSVGQGQETQYF.

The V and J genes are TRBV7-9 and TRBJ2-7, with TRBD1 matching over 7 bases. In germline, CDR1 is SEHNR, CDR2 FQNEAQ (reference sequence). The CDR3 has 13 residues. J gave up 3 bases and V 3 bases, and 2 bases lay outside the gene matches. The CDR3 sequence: CASSLGQNYEQYF. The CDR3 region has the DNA TGTGCCAGCAGCTTGGGACAGAACTACGAGCAGTACTTC.

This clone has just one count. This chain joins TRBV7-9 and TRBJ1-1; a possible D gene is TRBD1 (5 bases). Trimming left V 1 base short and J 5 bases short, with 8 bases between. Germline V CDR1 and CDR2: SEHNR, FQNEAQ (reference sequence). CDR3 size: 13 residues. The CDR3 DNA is TGTGCCAGCAGCTTAGGAGCAGGGACTGAAGCTTTCTTT. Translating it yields CASSLGAGTEAFF.

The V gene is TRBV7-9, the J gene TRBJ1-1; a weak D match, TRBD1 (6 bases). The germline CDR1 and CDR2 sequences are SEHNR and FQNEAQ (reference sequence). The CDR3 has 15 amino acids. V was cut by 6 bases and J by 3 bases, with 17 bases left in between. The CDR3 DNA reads TGTGCCAGCAGACCAGGGGCCCAGAGAGACACTGAAGCTTTCTTT. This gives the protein CASRPGAQRDTEAFF.

The CDR3 protein is CASSLELAGIYEQYF. CDR3 nucleotides: TGTGCCAGCAGCTTGGAACTAGCGGGGATCTACGAGCAGTACTTC. The chain links TRBV5-6 to TRBJ2-7, with 10 bases fitting TRBD2. The CDR3 runs 15 residues. The germline V gene has CDR1 SGHDT and CDR2 YYEEEE. Trimming cost V 0 bases and J 3 bases; bases outside gene matches: 3.

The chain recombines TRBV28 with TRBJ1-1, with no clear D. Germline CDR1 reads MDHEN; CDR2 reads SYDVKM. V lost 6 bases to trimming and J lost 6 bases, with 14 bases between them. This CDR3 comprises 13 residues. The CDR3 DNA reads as TGTGCCAGCAGACTACGCCGTAGCGCTGAAGCTTTCTTT. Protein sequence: CASRLRRSAEAFF.

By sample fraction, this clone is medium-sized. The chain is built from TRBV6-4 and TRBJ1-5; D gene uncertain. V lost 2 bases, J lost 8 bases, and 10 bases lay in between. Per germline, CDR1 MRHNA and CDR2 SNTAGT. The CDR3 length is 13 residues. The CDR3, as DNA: TGTGCCAGCAGTGACCCTTCGACAAAGCCCCAGCATTTT. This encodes CASSDPSTKPQHF.

The CDR3 loop is CASSQGAGGYTF. CDR3 DNA: TGTGCCAGTAGCCAGGGGGCGGGTGGCTACACCTTC. The gene calls are TRBV19 and TRBJ1-2; TRBD1 aligns across 8 bases. CDR3 length equals 12 residues. V lost 6 bases, J lost 7 bases, and 4 bases stayed unmatched. Germline V gives CDR1 LNHDA, CDR2 SQIVND (reference sequence). The full variable domain, with the rest looked up from reference TRBV19 and TRBJ1-2, is DGGITQSPKYLFRKEGQNVTLSCEQNLNHDAMYWYRQDPGQGLRLIYYSQIVNDFQKGDIAEGYSVSREKKESFPLTVTSAQKNPTAFYLCASSQGAGGYTFGSGTRLTVV.

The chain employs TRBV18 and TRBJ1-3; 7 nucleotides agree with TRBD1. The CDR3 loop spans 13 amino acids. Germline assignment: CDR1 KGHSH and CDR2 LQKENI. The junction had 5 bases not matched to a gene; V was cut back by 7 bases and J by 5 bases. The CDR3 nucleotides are TGTGCCAGCTTACCGGGACAGAGAAACACCATATATTTT. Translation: CASLPGQRNTIYF.